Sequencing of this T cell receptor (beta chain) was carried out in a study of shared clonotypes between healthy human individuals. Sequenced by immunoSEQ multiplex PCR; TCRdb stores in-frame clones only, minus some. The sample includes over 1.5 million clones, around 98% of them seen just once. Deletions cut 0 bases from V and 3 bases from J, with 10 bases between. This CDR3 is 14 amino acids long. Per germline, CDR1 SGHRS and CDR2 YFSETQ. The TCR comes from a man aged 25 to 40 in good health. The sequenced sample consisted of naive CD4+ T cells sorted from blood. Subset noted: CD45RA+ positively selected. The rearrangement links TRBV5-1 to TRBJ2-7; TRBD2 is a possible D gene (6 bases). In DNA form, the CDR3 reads TGCGCCAGCAGCTTGGGCGGGGAAGTCTACGAGCAGTACTTC. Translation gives CASSLGGEVYEQYF.